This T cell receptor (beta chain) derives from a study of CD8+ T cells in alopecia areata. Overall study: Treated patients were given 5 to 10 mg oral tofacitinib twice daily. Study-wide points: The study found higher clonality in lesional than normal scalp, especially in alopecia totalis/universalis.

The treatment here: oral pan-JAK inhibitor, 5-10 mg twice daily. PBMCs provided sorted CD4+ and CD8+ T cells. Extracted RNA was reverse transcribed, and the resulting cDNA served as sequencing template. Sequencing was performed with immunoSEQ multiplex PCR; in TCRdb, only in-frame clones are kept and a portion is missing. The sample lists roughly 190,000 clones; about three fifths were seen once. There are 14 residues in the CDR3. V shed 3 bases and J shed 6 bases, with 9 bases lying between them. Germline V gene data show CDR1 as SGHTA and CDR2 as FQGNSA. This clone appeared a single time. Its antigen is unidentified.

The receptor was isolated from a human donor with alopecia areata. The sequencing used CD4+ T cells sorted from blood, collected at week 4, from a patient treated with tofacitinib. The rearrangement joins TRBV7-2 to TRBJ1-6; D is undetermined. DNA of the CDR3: TGTGCCAGCAGCTTTCGGACGGTTAATTCACCCCTCCACTTT. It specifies CASSFRTVNSPLHF.